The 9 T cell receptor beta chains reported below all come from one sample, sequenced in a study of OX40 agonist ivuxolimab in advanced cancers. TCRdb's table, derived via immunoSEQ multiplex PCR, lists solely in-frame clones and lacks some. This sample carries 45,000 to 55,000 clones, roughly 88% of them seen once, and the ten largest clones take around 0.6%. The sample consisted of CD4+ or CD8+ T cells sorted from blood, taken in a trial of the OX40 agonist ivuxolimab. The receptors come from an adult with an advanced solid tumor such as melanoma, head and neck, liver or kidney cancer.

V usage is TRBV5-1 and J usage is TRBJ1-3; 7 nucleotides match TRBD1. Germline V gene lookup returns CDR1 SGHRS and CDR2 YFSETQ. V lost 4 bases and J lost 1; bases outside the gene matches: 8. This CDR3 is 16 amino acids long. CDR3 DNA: TGCGCCAGCAGCATTTCTCGACAGGGATCTGGAAACACCATATATTTT. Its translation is CASSISRQGSGNTIYF.

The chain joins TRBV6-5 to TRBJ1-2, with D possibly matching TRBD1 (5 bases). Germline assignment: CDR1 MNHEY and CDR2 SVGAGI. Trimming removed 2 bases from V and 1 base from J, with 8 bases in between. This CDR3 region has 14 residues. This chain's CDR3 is CASSYRGSNYGYTF. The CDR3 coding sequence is TGTGCCAGCAGTTACCGGGGCAGTAACTATGGCTACACCTTC.

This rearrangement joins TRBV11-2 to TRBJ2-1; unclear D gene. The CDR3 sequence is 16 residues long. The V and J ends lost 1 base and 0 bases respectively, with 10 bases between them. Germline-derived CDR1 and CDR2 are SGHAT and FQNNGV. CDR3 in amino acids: CASSLGALSSYNEQFF. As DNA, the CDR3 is TGTGCCAGCAGCTTAGGAGCGTTGAGCTCCTACAATGAGCAGTTCTTC.

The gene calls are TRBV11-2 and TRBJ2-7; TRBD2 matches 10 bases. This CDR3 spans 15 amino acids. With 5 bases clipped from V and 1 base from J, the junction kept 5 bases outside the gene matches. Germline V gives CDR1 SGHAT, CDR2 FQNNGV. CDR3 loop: CASSPGLAVSYEQYF. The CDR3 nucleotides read TGTGCCAGCAGCCCCGGACTAGCGGTTTCCTACGAGCAGTACTTC.

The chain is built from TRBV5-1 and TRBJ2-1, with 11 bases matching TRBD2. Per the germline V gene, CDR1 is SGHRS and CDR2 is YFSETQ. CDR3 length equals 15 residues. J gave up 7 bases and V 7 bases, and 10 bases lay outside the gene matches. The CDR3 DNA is TGCGCCAGCCGTAAGGATGTAGCGGGAGGGAATGAGCAGTTCTTC. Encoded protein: CASRKDVAGGNEQFF.

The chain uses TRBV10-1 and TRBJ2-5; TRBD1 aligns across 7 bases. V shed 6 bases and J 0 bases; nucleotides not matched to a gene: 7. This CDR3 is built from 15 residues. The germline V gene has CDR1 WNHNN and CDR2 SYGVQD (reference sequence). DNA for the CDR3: TGCGCCAGCAGCGGCGACGGACAGGACCAAGAGACCCAGTACTTC. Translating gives CASSGDGQDQETQYF.

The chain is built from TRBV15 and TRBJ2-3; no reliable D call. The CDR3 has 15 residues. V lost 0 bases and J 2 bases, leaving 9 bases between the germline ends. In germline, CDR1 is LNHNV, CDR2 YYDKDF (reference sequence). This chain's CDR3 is CATSRDIRDTDTQYF. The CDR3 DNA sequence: TGTGCCACCAGCAGAGATATAAGAGACACAGATACGCAGTATTTT.

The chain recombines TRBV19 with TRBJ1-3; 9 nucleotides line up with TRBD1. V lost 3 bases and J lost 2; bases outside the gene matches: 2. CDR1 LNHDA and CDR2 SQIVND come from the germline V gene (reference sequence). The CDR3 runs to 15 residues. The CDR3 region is CASSMGQGAGNTIYF. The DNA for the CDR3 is TGTGCCAGTAGTATGGGACAGGGTGCTGGAAACACCATATATTTT. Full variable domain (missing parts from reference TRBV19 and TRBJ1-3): DGGITQSPKYLFRKEGQNVTLSCEQNLNHDAMYWYRQDPGQGLRLIYYSQIVNDFQKGDIAEGYSVSREKKESFPLTVTSAQKNPTAFYLCASSMGQGAGNTIYFGEGSWLTVV.

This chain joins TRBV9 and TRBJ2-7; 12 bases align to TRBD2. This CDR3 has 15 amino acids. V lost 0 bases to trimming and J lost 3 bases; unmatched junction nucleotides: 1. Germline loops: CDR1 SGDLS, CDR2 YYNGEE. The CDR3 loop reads CASSVGTSGIYEQYF. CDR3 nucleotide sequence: TGTGCCAGCAGCGTAGGGACTAGCGGGATCTACGAGCAGTACTTC.